The following is a T cell receptor beta chain sequence with its context. A much larger clone sits a single nucleotide away, making a read error possible. This CDR3 is built from 12 residues. V was pared by 5 bases and J by 7 bases, with 8 bases between. The V gene's germline CDR1 is SGHTA and CDR2 FQGNSA. TCRdb itself ran the RT-PCR reads through MiXCR, one entry per CDR3 protein. This table holds 90,000 to 120,000 distinct CDR3 sequences, 35% found once. The data were obtained in a study of patients and donors after allogeneic stem cell transplantation. The source material was blood, either unsorted or a sorted T cell fraction (not recorded which). The V gene is TRBV7-2, the J gene TRBJ2-2; the D is unclear. The sequence was obtained from a human donor who was either an allogeneic HSCT recipient or a stem cell or donor lymphocyte infusion donor (not recorded which). It is not recorded whose cells these are; they may come from a transplant donor. CDR3 nucleotide sequence: TGTGCCAGCAGCAGAAATCACGGGGAGCTGTTTTTT. Its translation is CASSRNHGELFF.